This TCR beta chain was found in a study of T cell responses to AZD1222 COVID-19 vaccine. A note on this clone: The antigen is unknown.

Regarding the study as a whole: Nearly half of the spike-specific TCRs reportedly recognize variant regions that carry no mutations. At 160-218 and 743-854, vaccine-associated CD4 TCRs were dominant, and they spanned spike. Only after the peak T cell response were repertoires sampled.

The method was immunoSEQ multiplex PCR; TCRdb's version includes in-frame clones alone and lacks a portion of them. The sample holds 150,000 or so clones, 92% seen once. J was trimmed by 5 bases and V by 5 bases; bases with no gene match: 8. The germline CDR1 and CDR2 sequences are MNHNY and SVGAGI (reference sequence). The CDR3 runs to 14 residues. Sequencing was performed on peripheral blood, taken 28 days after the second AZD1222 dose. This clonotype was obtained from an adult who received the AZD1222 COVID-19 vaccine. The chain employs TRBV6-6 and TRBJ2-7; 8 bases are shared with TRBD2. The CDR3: CASSPGTRAHEQYF. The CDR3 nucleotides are TGTGCCAGCAGTCCCGGGACTAGGGCCCACGAGCAGTACTTC.